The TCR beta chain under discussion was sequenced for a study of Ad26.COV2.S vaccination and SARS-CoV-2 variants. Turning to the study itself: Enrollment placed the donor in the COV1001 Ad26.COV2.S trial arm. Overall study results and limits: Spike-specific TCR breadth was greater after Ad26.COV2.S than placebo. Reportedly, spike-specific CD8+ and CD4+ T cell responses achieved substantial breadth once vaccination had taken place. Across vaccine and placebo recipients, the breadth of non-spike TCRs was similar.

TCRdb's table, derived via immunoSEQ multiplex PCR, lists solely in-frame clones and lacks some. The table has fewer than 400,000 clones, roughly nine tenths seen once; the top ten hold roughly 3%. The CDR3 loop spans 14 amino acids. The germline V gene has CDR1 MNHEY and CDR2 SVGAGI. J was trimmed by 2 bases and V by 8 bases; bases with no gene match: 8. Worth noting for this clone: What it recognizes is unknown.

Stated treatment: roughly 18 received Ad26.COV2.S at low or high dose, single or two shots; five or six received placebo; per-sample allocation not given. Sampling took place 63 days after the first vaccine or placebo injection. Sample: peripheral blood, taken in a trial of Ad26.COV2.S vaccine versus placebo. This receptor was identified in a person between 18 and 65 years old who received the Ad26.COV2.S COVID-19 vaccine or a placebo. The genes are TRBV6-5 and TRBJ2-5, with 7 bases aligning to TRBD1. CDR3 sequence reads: CASGNSGQQETQYF. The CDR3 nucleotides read TGTGCCAGCGGTAACTCGGGACAGCAAGAGACCCAGTACTTC.